Presented here are 25 T cell receptor beta chains from one specimen sequenced in a study of beta chain features in type 1 diabetes. The entirety of the isolated RNA underwent reverse transcription, so expressed TCRB transcripts were sequenced. Generated by immunoSEQ multiplex PCR, the TCRdb table keeps only in-frame clones and is missing some. There are some 150,000 clones in the sample; less than 15% occur only once, and 1.3% lies in the top ten. Study-wide findings and caveats: Moderate yet significant TCRB CDR3 shortening was seen in Type 1 diabetes patients in all four CD4+ subsets.

For these receptors, no antigen is known. The sequenced sample consisted of central memory CD4+ T cells from blood. These receptors originate from a man aged 18 to 35 with type 1 diabetes.

J is TRBJ2-1 and V is TRBV7-8, with TRBD2 as a possible D gene (6 bases). The germline gives CDR1 SGHVS, CDR2 FQNEAQ. V was shortened by 3 bases and J by 2 bases, with 26 bases between the two germline ends. The CDR3 spans 20 residues. In DNA, the CDR3 is TGTGCCAGCAGCTTCCCCGGTGGGGTTAGCGGTGGTGGTACCTACAATGAGCAGTTCTTC. Its protein product is CASSFPGGVSGGGTYNEQFF.

In DNA form, the CDR3 reads TGTGCCAGCTCTGCCTCGGGGACAGGGAGTGCCAAAAACATTCAGTACTTC. It codes for CASSASGTGSAKNIQYF. V and J are TRBV18 and TRBJ2-4, with TRBD1 identical over 9 bases. This CDR3 comprises 17 residues. V was clipped by 6 bases and J by 1 base; unmatched bases: 10. CDR1 KGHSH and CDR2 LQKENI come from the germline V gene.

This clone was picked up a small number of times. The chain uses TRBV4-1 and TRBJ1-1; perhaps TRBD1 as D (5 bases). This CDR3 comprises 18 residues. V lost 3 bases, J lost 5 bases, and 25 bases lay in between. Germline CDR1 MGHRA, CDR2 YSYEKL. CDR3 sequence reads: CASSQANMGFLGGTEAFF. In nucleotides, the CDR3 is TGCGCCAGCAGCCAGGCCAATATGGGGTTCTTGGGGGGAACTGAAGCTTTCTTT.

Only a few counts were recorded for this clone. CDR3 residues: CASSSIQGAHREQYF. DNA for the CDR3: TGTGCCAGCAGTTCCATCCAGGGGGCGCATCGCGAGCAGTACTTC. This chain uses TRBV28 with TRBJ2-7, with 8 bases fitting TRBD1. The CDR3 has 15 residues. Germline V CDR1 and CDR2: MDHEN, SYDVKM. J was trimmed by 6 bases and V by 4 bases; bases with no gene match: 11.

The chain couples TRBV28 to TRBJ1-5; unclear D gene. Per the germline V gene, CDR1 is MDHEN and CDR2 is SYDVKM. The CDR3 is 15 residues long. Between the trimmed V and J ends, which lost 3 bases and 9 bases, there was a span of 18 bases. CDR3 nucleotide sequence: TGTGCCAGCAGTTTGGTTCTAAGGGTTAGAGGGCCCCAGCATTTT. This sequence encodes CASSLVLRVRGPQHF.

The chain is built from TRBV6-1 and TRBJ2-7; tentative D call: TRBD1 (6 bases). The germline V gene has CDR1 MNHNS and CDR2 SASEGT. Trimming shortened V by 8 bases and J by 2 bases, and 13 bases separated the two germline ends. This CDR3 comprises 13 residues. Here the CDR3 DNA reads TGTGCCAGCCAGTATGGACAGACCTACGAGCAGTACTTC. It encodes CASQYGQTYEQYF.

The CDR3, as DNA: TGTGCCAGCAGCGCCGCGGTTGGGGCATTCGACACTGAAGCTTTCTTT. It translates to CASSAAVGAFDTEAFF. V is TRBV9 and J is TRBJ1-1; TRBD1 is a possible D gene (5 bases). CDR1 is SGDLS, CDR2 YYNGEE, per germline. V shed 3 bases and J shed 3 bases, with 18 bases lying between them. The CDR3 runs 16 residues.

There are many counts of this clone. In nucleotides, the CDR3 is TGTGCCAGTACGAGCTCCTATAATTCACCCCTCCACTTT. Protein product: CASTSSYNSPLHF. This sequence joins TRBV7-9 and TRBJ1-6; no firm D call. The CDR3 spans 13 residues. Trimming took off 9 bases at V and 0 bases at J, with 6 bases between the two ends. Germline lookup yields CDR1 SEHNR and CDR2 FQNEAQ (reference sequence).

The chain carries TRBV29-1 and TRBJ2-7, with D possibly matching TRBD1 (5 bases). This CDR3 is 14 amino acids long. The germline gives CDR1 SQVTM, CDR2 ANQGSEA. The ends were cut back, 4 bases at V and 5 bases at J, with 18 bases in the middle. The chain's CDR3 is CSVAGQGFTDEQYF. CDR3 sequence (DNA): TGCAGCGTTGCGGGCCAGGGTTTCACGGACGAGCAGTACTTC.

This clone appeared many times. This rearrangement joins TRBV29-1 to TRBJ1-4; D is perhaps TRBD1 (5 bases). The germline gives CDR1 SQVTM, CDR2 ANQGSEA. V lost 7 bases to trimming and J lost 8 bases, with 14 bases between them. CDR3 length: 12 amino acids. CDR3 loop: CSAQGQDEKLFF. CDR3 bases: TGCAGCGCCCAGGGTCAAGACGAAAAACTGTTTTTT.

This clone was counted a few times. The same CDR3 arises from other DNA sequences in this sample as well. The V and J genes are TRBV30 and TRBJ1-5; the D gene is possibly TRBD1 (6 bases). Germline V gene sequence: CDR1 GTSNPN, CDR2 SVGIG (reference sequence). V was clipped by 2 bases and J by 3 bases, with 8 bases between them. The CDR3 loop spans 13 amino acids. The CDR3 is CAWSRDTNQPQHF. The CDR3 DNA reads as TGTGCCTGGAGTCGGGACACCAATCAGCCCCAGCATTTT.

The chain couples TRBV19 to TRBJ2-3, with D possibly TRBD2 on 6 matching bases. This CDR3 comprises 11 residues. From germline, CDR1 is LNHDA and CDR2 SQIVND (reference sequence). Deletions cut 8 bases from V and 6 bases from J, with 9 bases between. Here the CDR3 DNA reads TGTGCCAGTGCGGCGGGGGATACGCAGTATTTT. Protein product: CASAAGDTQYF.

The J gene is TRBJ2-5, the V gene TRBV30; 9 bases map to TRBD2. Germline V gives CDR1 GTSNPN, CDR2 SVGIG (reference sequence). The length of the CDR3 is 14 residues. J lost 2 bases, V lost 3 bases, and 4 bases had no gene match. The CDR3 reads CAWSFAGGQETQYF. CDR3 nucleotides: TGTGCCTGGAGCTTCGCGGGGGGGCAAGAGACCCAGTACTTC. The whole variable domain, remainder taken from reference TRBV30 and TRBJ2-5, is SQTIHQWPATLVQPVGSPLSLECTVEGTSNPNLYWYRQAAGRGLQLLFYSVGIGQISSEVPQNLSASRPQDRQFILSSKKLLLSDSGFYLCAWSFAGGQETQYFGPGTRLLVL.

The rearrangement uses TRBV7-9 and TRBJ1-4; the D is unclear. The CDR3 covers 16 residues. The germline V and J ends were trimmed by 3 bases and 8 bases, with 19 bases remaining between them. Germline CDR1 SEHNR, CDR2 FQNEAQ (reference sequence). DNA of the CDR3: TGTGCCAGCAGCTTCCCACTGGGCAGCTTGGGGGAAAAACTGTTTTTT. Protein: CASSFPLGSLGEKLFF.

This clone was picked up a small number of times. The chain employs TRBV7-9 and TRBJ2-1, with 11 nucleotides matching TRBD2. The germline V gene encodes CDR1 SEHNR and CDR2 FQNEAQ (reference sequence). The CDR3 has 15 residues. The V segment lost 5 bases and the J segment 4 bases; nucleotides outside the gene matches: 4. CDR3 coding DNA: TGTGCCAGCAGCCCCGGGACTAGCGGATACAATGAGCAGTTCTTC. The encoded protein is CASSPGTSGYNEQFF. Supplemented by reference TRBV7-9 and TRBJ2-1, the full variable domain reads DTGVSQNPRHKITKRGQNVTFRCDPISEHNRLYWYRQTLGQGPEFLTYFQNEAQLEKSRLLSDRFSAERPKGSFSTLEIQRTEQGDSAMYLCASSPGTSGYNEQFFGPGTRLTVL.

This chain links TRBV30 with TRBJ1-2, with D possibly TRBD1 on 5 matching bases. This CDR3 has 13 amino acids. V was shortened by 3 bases and J by 8 bases, with 16 bases between the two germline ends. Germline-derived CDR1 and CDR2 are GTSNPN and SVGIG (reference sequence). The CDR3 DNA reads as TGTGCCTGGAGCCCAGAGGGGAGGGGAGGCTACACCTTC. The encoded protein is CAWSPEGRGGYTF.

In its sample, this clone was seen a few times. This sequence joins TRBV25-1 and TRBJ2-3; TRBD1 or TRBD2 may be the D gene (5 bases each). Germline assignment: CDR1 MGHDK and CDR2 SYGVNS. There are 17 residues in the CDR3. V shed 2 bases and J shed 3 bases, with 18 bases lying between them. The CDR3 DNA sequence: TGTGCCAGCAGTGAAGGAGGACAACTCGAGGGAACAGATACGCAGTATTTT. Translation gives CASSEGGQLEGTDTQYF.

This rearrangement joins TRBV30 to TRBJ2-7, with D uncertain. The CDR3 extends over 13 amino acids. Germline CDR1 GTSNPN, CDR2 SVGIG (reference sequence). Trimming removed 0 bases at V and 0 bases at J, with 6 bases between. CDR3 residues: CAWSVGLSYEQYF. The CDR3 DNA reads as TGTGCCTGGAGTGTAGGGCTCTCCTACGAGCAGTACTTC.

The J gene is TRBJ2-2, the V gene TRBV5-6; 10 bases match TRBD1. This CDR3 is 16 amino acids long. V shed 4 bases, J shed 2 bases, and the junction held 5 bases outside the gene matches. In germline, CDR1 is SGHDT, CDR2 YYEEEE. CDR3 amino acids: CASSNRQGANTGELFF. CDR3 sequence (DNA): TGTGCCAGCAGCAACCGACAGGGGGCAAACACCGGGGAGCTGTTTTTT.

Only a few counts were recorded for this clone. The chain couples TRBV4-1 to TRBJ2-4; tentative D call: TRBD2 (5 bases). Germline values: CDR1 MGHRA, CDR2 YSYEKL. Between the trimmed V and J ends, which lost 0 bases and 3 bases, there was a span of 15 bases. The CDR3 has 17 amino acids. The CDR3 bases are TGCGCCAGCAGCCAAGATCTAACAGAAGGAGGCAAAAACATTCAGTACTTC. This encodes CASSQDLTEGGKNIQYF.

This clone was found a few times. V usage is TRBV7-2 and J usage is TRBJ1-1; tentatively, D is TRBD1 (5 bases). The CDR3 consists of 15 residues. Germline V CDR1 and CDR2: SGHTA, FQGNSA. Trimming cost V 1 base and J 1 base, with 10 bases left between them. The chain's CDR3 is CASSLVSRANTEAFF. DNA of the CDR3: TGTGCCAGCAGCTTAGTTAGCAGGGCGAACACTGAAGCTTTCTTT.

The chain joins TRBV5-4 to TRBJ2-5, with D maybe TRBD1 (5 bases). The germline V gene has CDR1 SGHNT and CDR2 YYREEE (reference sequence). V lost 10 bases and J lost 5, with 12 bases in between. The CDR3 is made up of 11 amino acids. The CDR3 nucleotides read TGTGCCTTTTCAGGGTCCGAGACCCAGTACTTC. This codes for CAFSGSETQYF.

This clone was observed many times. The rearrangement uses TRBV10-3 and TRBJ2-3; D not resolved. The germline V and J ends were trimmed by 4 bases and 6 bases, with 8 bases remaining between them. In germline, CDR1 is ENHRY, CDR2 SYGVKD. The CDR3 has 12 amino acids. CDR3 DNA: TGTGCCATCAGTGTTAACTCGGATACGCAGTATTTT. Residues: CAISVNSDTQYF.

This sequence joins TRBV2 and TRBJ2-2, with unresolved D. CDR1 is SNHLY, CDR2 FYNNEI, per germline. This CDR3 is built from 11 residues. Trimming pared 7 bases from V and 6 bases from J, leaving 6 bases between. CDR3 DNA: TGTGCCAGCACCGAAGCCGGGGAGCTGTTTTTT. Translating gives CASTEAGELFF.

The rearrangement links TRBV2 to TRBJ1-4; TRBD1 aligns across 7 bases. This CDR3 contains 14 residues. CDR1 SNHLY and CDR2 FYNNEI come from the germline V gene. With 5 bases clipped from V and 7 bases from J, the junction kept 7 bases outside the gene matches. CDR3 DNA: TGTGCCAGCAGTCTACAGGGGCGAGGTGAAAAACTGTTTTTT. Its protein product is CASSLQGRGEKLFF. Using reference TRBV2 and TRBJ1-4 for the parts outside the CDR3, the full variable domain is EPEVTQTPSHQVTQMGQEVILRCVPISNHLYFYWYRQILGQKVEFLVSFYNNEISEKSEIFDDQFSVERPDGSNFTLKIRSTKLEDSAMYFCASSLQGRGEKLFFGSGTQLSVL.